These T cell receptor beta chains were read from a single sample in a study of T cell responses to AZD1222 COVID-19 vaccine. Sequenced by immunoSEQ multiplex PCR; TCRdb stores in-frame clones only, minus some. The table has about 100,000 clones, more than 75% seen once. The sample in question was peripheral blood, obtained on day 0 of AZD1222 vaccination. The receptors were gathered from an adult in good health. The CDR3 runs from the conserved cysteine through the conserved F or W. Fields, in order: V gene, CDR3 length, clone size, D gene, J gene, CDR3 DNA, CDR3 protein. A D gene is named only where the DNA matches it firmly. Some rows mark clone size as missing; the rest say once, few, many or name a class of expanded clone.

>TRBV14|17|.|TRBD2|TRBJ2-3
TGTGCCAGCAGCCAGGGACTAGCGGGATACGGTACAGATACGCAGTATTTT
CASSQGLAGYGTDTQYF
>TRBV19|15|few|.|TRBJ1-2
TGTGCCAGTATCCCGCGACAGGAGGATAACTATGGCTACACCTTC
CASIPRQEDNYGYTF
>TRBV29-1|12|.|.|TRBJ2-3
TGCAGCGTTCCCGGGCTGGCAGATACGCAGTATTTT
CSVPGLADTQYF
>TRBV15|15|.|.|TRBJ2-2
TGTGCCACCAGCAGAGGGGACTCCGACACCGGGGAGCTGTTTTTT
CATSRGDSDTGELFF
>TRBV5-4|13|.|TRBD1|TRBJ1-4
TGTGCCAGCAGCTTGGTTCAGGGGGGAAAACTGTTTTTT
CASSLVQGGKLFF
>TRBV28|16|.|TRBD2|TRBJ2-3
TGTGCCAGCAGTTTAACGCTAGCGGGGCTCACAGATACGCAGTATTTT
CASSLTLAGLTDTQYF
>TRBV6-2/TRBV6-3|13|.|TRBD1|TRBJ2-7
TGTGCCAGCAGTTATTCGGACAGGGCAAAGCAGTACTTC
CASSYSDRAKQYF
>TRBV13|15|.|TRBD1|TRBJ1-6
TGTGCCAGCAGCTTTGGGGCAGGGGGAATATCACCCCTCCACTTT
CASSFGAGGISPLHF
>TRBV28|12|once|.|TRBJ1-2
TGTGCCAGCAGAAACAGTGCTTATGGCTACACCTTC
CASRNSAYGYTF
>TRBV9|14|.|TRBD2|TRBJ2-7
TGTGCCAGCAGCGCAGGGACTAGCATACACGAGCAGTACTTC
CASSAGTSIHEQYF
>TRBV3-1/TRBV3-2|14|.|.|TRBJ1-4
TGTGCCAGCAGCCACCAGGGGCGAAATGAAAAACTGTTTTTT
CASSHQGRNEKLFF
>TRBV2|14|.|.|TRBJ1-6
TGTGCCAGCAGTGCCCAGGGCCAGGGGTCACCCCTCCACTTT
CASSAQGQGSPLHF
>TRBV12-5|13|.|.|TRBJ2-1
TGTGCTAGTGGCCCCCCCAGGGACACAGAGCAGTTCTTC
CASGPPRDTEQFF
>TRBV28|15|once|TRBD2|TRBJ2-7
TGTGCCAGCAGACCCGCAGCGGGAGGGAGCTACGAGCAGTACTTC
CASRPAAGGSYEQYF
>TRBV5-1|14|.|.|TRBJ1-3
TGCGCCAGCAGCCCTGGGTCCTCTGGAAACACCATATATTTT
CASSPGSSGNTIYF
>TRBV7-2|15|.|.|TRBJ1-2
TGTGCCAGCAGTCCAATTTGGGGCGCTAACTATGGCTACACCTTC
CASSPIWGANYGYTF
>TRBV28|11|.|.|TRBJ1-2
TGTGCCAGCAGTTCTCACAGGCTACCAGCCTTC
CASSSHRLPAF
>TRBV7-8|13|.|.|TRBJ1-3
TGTGCCAGCAGCTTAGTCATTGGAAACACCATATATTTT
CASSLVIGNTIYF
>TRBV28|11|.|.|TRBJ1-1
TGTGCCAGCAGCAACAGGGTAGAAGCTTTCTTT
CASSNRVEAFF
>TRBV29-1|16|.|TRBD2|TRBJ2-3
TGCAGCGTTGAAGGCACTAGCGGGAGGGCCACAGATACGCAGTATTTT
CSVEGTSGRATDTQYF
>TRBV2|14|.|TRBD1|TRBJ2-7
TGTGCCAGCAGCGTTGACAGGGGCTTGGACGAGCAGTACTTC
CASSVDRGLDEQYF
>TRBV18|16|.|.|TRBJ2-3
TGTGCCAGCTCACCACCGGGCAGCGGAGTCACAGATACGCAGTATTTT
CASSPPGSGVTDTQYF
>TRBV10-1|13|once|.|TRBJ2-6
TGCGCCAGCAGTGAGGGGGGGGCCAACGTCCTGACTTTC
CASSEGGANVLTF
>TRBV19|14|.|TRBD1|TRBJ1-6
TGTGCCAGTAGCTACGACAGGGCTAATTCACCCCTCCACTTT
CASSYDRANSPLHF